This TCR beta chain comes out of a study of coeliac disease. Trimming cost V 1 base and J 5 bases; bases outside gene matches: 8. The CDR3 sequence is 15 residues long. Germline values: CDR1 LNHNV, CDR2 YYDKDF (reference sequence). Some clones are missing from TCRdb's copy, which holds only in-frame ones; the method was immunoSEQ multiplex PCR. This table holds around 8,400 clones, 57% found once. The clonotype was recovered from a woman aged 60-70 years with celiac disease. The rearrangement joins TRBV15 to TRBJ2-7, with 7 bases that match TRBD1. Sample: intraepithelial lymphocytes from the gut. Here the CDR3 DNA reads TGTGCCACCAGCAGAGGTGAGACAGGGTGGGACGAGCAGTACTTC. Amino acid sequence: CATSRGETGWDEQYF.